These T cell receptor beta chains were read from a single sample in a study of blood T cell repertoires in COVID-19. Only in-frame clones appear in the TCRdb table, and some are missing; sequencing was by immunoSEQ multiplex PCR. The sample lists 150,000 or so clones, roughly four fifths seen once, with 15% to 20% in the top ten. The material sequenced was peripheral blood. The receptor set was obtained from a woman of 80 years or more with acute or convalescent COVID-19. The CDR3 runs from the conserved cysteine through the conserved F or W. D genes are given only for firm matches. Size values are once, few and many counts, or a class for expanded clones, and some rows have none.

TRBV6-4	TRBJ2-3	NA	TRBD2	TGTGCCAGCAGTGACGGGCGGGGGGGCAAAGATACGCAGTATTTT	CASSDGRGGKDTQYF
TRBV2	TRBJ2-2	NA	NA	TGTGCCAGCAGTGTCCAGCGGGTGAACACCGGGGAGCTGTTTTTT	CASSVQRVNTGELFF
TRBV29-1	TRBJ1-2	NA	NA	TGCAGCGTTGAAGATTTCGGCAGGGATGGCGGTGGCTACACCTTC	CSVEDFGRDGGGYTF
TRBV19	TRBJ1-1	NA	TRBD1	TGTGCCAGTATCCAGGGGGGAATTTCGAACACTGAAGCTTTCTTT	CASIQGGISNTEAFF
TRBV6-5	TRBJ2-7	once	NA	TGTGCCAGCAATAGCCACTTTATCTCCTACGAGCAGTACTTC	CASNSHFISYEQYF
TRBV4-1	TRBJ1-1	NA	NA	TGCGCCAGCAGCCCTCTACAGGGAGTGAACACTGAAGCTTTCTTT	CASSPLQGVNTEAFF
TRBV19	TRBJ1-2	NA	TRBD1	TGTGCCAGTAGGTGGACAGGGGCCGACTATGGCTACACCTTC	CASRWTGADYGYTF
TRBV7-9	TRBJ2-7	NA	NA	TGTGCCAGCAGCTTCGACAGGACCCTCTCCTACGAGCAGTACTTC	CASSFDRTLSYEQYF
TRBV3-1/TRBV3-2	TRBJ2-7	NA	TRBD2	TGTGCCAGCAGCAAGCCGGGACTAGACAGATACGAGCAGTACTTC	CASSKPGLDRYEQYF
TRBV5-1	TRBJ1-2	NA	NA	TGCGCCAGCAGCCCGGACAGCAACTATGGCTACACCTTC	CASSPDSNYGYTF
TRBV5-5	TRBJ2-3	once	TRBD2	TGTGCCAGCAGCCGCGGACTAGCGGGGTACACAGATACGCAGTATTTT	CASSRGLAGYTDTQYF
TRBV28	TRBJ1-2	NA	NA	TGTGCCAGCCGCTCCCCGGCGGGCAACTATGGCTACACCTTC	CASRSPAGNYGYTF
TRBV5-1	TRBJ2-7	NA	TRBD2	TGCGCCAGCAGCGCGGGGCGGGGGGCTTCCTACGAGCAGTACTTC	CASSAGRGASYEQYF
TRBV9	TRBJ1-2	once	TRBD1	TGTGCCAGCAGCCGAACAGGGGGAAGCGGCTACACCTTC	CASSRTGGSGYTF
TRBV27	TRBJ2-3	NA	NA	TGTGCCAGCACCTCAACCGGTGATACGCAGTATTTT	CASTSTGDTQYF
TRBV5-1	TRBJ1-2	once	TRBD1	TGCGCCAGCAGCTCCCGGGGACAGGGATGGAGGGGTGGCTACACCTTC	CASSSRGQGWRGGYTF
TRBV5-8	TRBJ2-5	NA	TRBD2	TGTGCCAGCAGCTTGGGTCTCCCCACTAGCGGGGGGGCGTCCGAGACCCAGTACTTC	CASSLGLPTSGGASETQYF
TRBV6-4	TRBJ2-2	NA	NA	TGTGCCAGCGAGGTTTGGCTGGGGGCCAAGGGGGAGAGCGGGGAGCTGTTTTTT	CASEVWLGAKGESGELFF
TRBV5-1	TRBJ2-7	NA	NA	TGCGCCAGCAGCTTGGACTACGACAGGCCCTCTTTATACGAGCAGTACTTC	CASSLDYDRPSLYEQYF
TRBV5-1	TRBJ1-1	few	NA	TGCGCCAGCAGCAACCTGGGGGCGCGGGACACTGAAGCTTTCTTT	CASSNLGARDTEAFF
TRBV5-4	TRBJ2-5	NA	NA	TGTGCCAGCAGCTTCTCCGGCCAAGAGACCCAGTACTTC	CASSFSGQETQYF
TRBV9	TRBJ1-2	NA	NA	TGTGCCAGCAGCCCTGGGGACACCTATGGCTACACCTTC	CASSPGDTYGYTF
TRBV14	TRBJ1-2	few	TRBD1	TGTGCCAGCAGCGTCGACAGGGGGATCGTTGGCTATGGCTACACCTTC	CASSVDRGIVGYGYTF
TRBV5-4	TRBJ2-5	NA	TRBD1	TGTGCCAGCAGGCCAACAGGGGGGTCAGAGACCCAGTACTTC	CASRPTGGSETQYF
TRBV30	TRBJ2-5	NA	TRBD1	TGTGCCTGGAGCCGCTCGAGAGGGGGCAAGACCCAGTACTTC	CAWSRSRGGKTQYF
TRBV6-6	TRBJ1-5	NA	NA	TGTGCCAGCATCTGGGGCGCGAGCAATCAGCCCCAGCATTTT	CASIWGASNQPQHF
TRBV6-5	TRBJ1-2	NA	TRBD1	TGTGCCAGCAGGGGGACAGGGGAGGCCTATGGCTACACCTTC	CASRGTGEAYGYTF
TRBV5-1	TRBJ1-2	NA	TRBD1	TGCGCCAGCAGCTTGGGCCCTACAGGGGGAGCTAACTATGGCTACACCTTC	CASSLGPTGGANYGYTF
TRBV2	TRBJ1-2	NA	NA	TGTGCCAGCAGGGCCTATGGCTACACCTTC	CASRAYGYTF
TRBV5-1	TRBJ1-1	NA	TRBD1	TGCGCCAGCAGCTGGAAGACAGGGGTTGAAGCTTTCTTT	CASSWKTGVEAFF
TRBV5-4	TRBJ1-4	NA	TRBD1	TGTGCCAGCAGCTTGGAAGCAGGGGGGCATGAAAAACTGTTTTTT	CASSLEAGGHEKLFF
TRBV7-2	TRBJ2-3	NA	TRBD2	TGTGCCAGCAGCTTAGGGGCGGGAGGTGTAGATACGCAGTATTTT	CASSLGAGGVDTQYF
TRBV27	TRBJ2-7	NA	NA	TGTGCCAGCAGTGAACGGGACACAAACTACGAGCAGTACTTC	CASSERDTNYEQYF
TRBV5-6	TRBJ1-3	NA	NA	TGTGCCAGCAGCTTGGCCTCTAACACCATATATTTT	CASSLASNTIYF
TRBV3-1/TRBV3-2	TRBJ1-4	NA	NA	TGTGCCAGCAGCCAACACGGGGGTAATGAAAAACTGTTTTTT	CASSQHGGNEKLFF
TRBV2	TRBJ2-1	NA	TRBD2	TGTGCCAGCAGAGTAGCGGGAGGGAGCAATGAGCAGTTCTTC	CASRVAGGSNEQFF
TRBV19	TRBJ1-2	NA	NA	TGTGCCAGTAGTATAGACGGGGGGGACTATGGCTACACCTTC	CASSIDGGDYGYTF
TRBV30	TRBJ2-6	NA	NA	TGTGCCTGGAGCCCGGTCCCCCCTAGCTCTGGGGCCAACGTCCTGACTTTC	CAWSPVPPSSGANVLTF
TRBV19	TRBJ1-2	NA	NA	TGTGCCAGTAGTATATCAGGGGAAGGCTACACCTTC	CASSISGEGYTF
TRBV5-1	TRBJ2-1	NA	NA	TGCGCCAGCAGCTTGGCCTTGGGACAAGGGGCCTCCAATGAGCAGTTCTTC	CASSLALGQGASNEQFF
TRBV4-1	TRBJ2-1	NA	NA	TGCGCCAGCAGCTATCTTCCCAATGAGCAGTTCTTC	CASSYLPNEQFF
TRBV30	TRBJ1-6	NA	TRBD1	TGTGCCTGGTTGGACTCCGGGACAGCTTATAATTCACCCCTCCACTTT	CAWLDSGTAYNSPLHF
TRBV5-1	TRBJ2-7	NA	NA	TGCGCCAGCAGTCGGGGTGATGGGCTCGGCGAGCAGTACTTC	CASSRGDGLGEQYF
TRBV29-1	TRBJ2-7	NA	TRBD1	TGCAGCGTAAGGACAGGAAGGGGATACGAGCAGTACTTC	CSVRTGRGYEQYF
TRBV6-2/TRBV6-3	TRBJ2-1	few	NA	TGTGCCAGCAGTTCTACCCCCCACAATGAGCAGTTCTTC	CASSSTPHNEQFF
TRBV7-9	TRBJ2-1	NA	NA	TGTGCCAGCAGCTTAGAGGAAGCCTCGGGGTACAATGAGCAGTTCTTC	CASSLEEASGYNEQFF
TRBV6-5	TRBJ2-2	NA	NA	TGTGCCAGCAGTTACCAGGGGAGCGGGGAGCTGTTTTTT	CASSYQGSGELFF
TRBV4-2	TRBJ1-2	NA	NA	TGTGCCAGCAGCCACCCGGACAGCGCTGCTGCAGGCTACACCTTC	CASSHPDSAAAGYTF
TRBV5-8	TRBJ1-1	many	NA	TGTGCCAGCAGCTTGGGAACAAGGAACACTGAAGCTTTCTTT	CASSLGTRNTEAFF
TRBV11-1	TRBJ2-7	NA	NA	TGTGCCAGCAGCTTAGGAGACAGCCACTCCTACGAGCAGTACTTC	CASSLGDSHSYEQYF
TRBV28	TRBJ2-2	once	NA	TGTGCCAGCAGTTTTCTATTATCCACCGGGGAGCTGTTTTTT	CASSFLLSTGELFF